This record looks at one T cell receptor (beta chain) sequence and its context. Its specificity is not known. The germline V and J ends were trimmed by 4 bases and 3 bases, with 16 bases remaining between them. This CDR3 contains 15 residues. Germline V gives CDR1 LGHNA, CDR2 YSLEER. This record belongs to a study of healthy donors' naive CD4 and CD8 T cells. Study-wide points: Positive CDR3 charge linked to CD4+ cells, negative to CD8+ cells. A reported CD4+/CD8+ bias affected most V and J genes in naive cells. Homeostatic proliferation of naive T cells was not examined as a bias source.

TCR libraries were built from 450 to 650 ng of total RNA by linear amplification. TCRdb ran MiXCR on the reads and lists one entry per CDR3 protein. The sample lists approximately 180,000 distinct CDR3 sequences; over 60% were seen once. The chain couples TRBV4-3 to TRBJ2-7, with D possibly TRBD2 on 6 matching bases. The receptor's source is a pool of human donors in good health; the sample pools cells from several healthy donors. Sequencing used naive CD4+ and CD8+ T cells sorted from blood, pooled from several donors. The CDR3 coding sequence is TGCGCCAGCAGCCCCGAGACTAGTGGGGTCTACGAGCAGTACTTC. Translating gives CASSPETSGVYEQYF.